Presented here are 4 T cell receptor beta chains from one specimen sequenced in a study of blood T cell repertoires in COVID-19. TCRdb's copy holds only in-frame clones and misses some; the assay was immunoSEQ multiplex PCR. The table has 260,000 or so clones, more than 70% seen once. Specimen: PBMCs or T cells enriched from blood (not recorded which). The receptor set was obtained from a woman in her thirties or forties with acute COVID-19.

The chain recombines TRBV19 with TRBJ2-3; 7 bases align to TRBD2. The V segment lost 5 bases and the J segment 6 bases; nucleotides outside the gene matches: 2. The CDR3 contains 12 residues. Per germline, CDR1 LNHDA and CDR2 SQIVND (reference sequence). In DNA, the CDR3 is TGTGCCAGTAGTCCGGGAGGCGATACGCAGTATTTT. Translation gives CASSPGGDTQYF.

V gene TRBV11-2 combines with J gene TRBJ1-2; tentative D call: TRBD1 (6 bases). This CDR3 is built from 17 residues. V was clipped by 4 bases and J by 8 bases, with 26 bases between them. Germline values: CDR1 SGHAT, CDR2 FQNNGV. CDR3 sequence: CASSSLRGGARRRGYTF. In nucleotides, the CDR3 is TGTGCCAGCAGCTCTCTGCGAGGGGGGGCTCGTCGTCGAGGCTACACCTTC.

The gene calls are TRBV3-1 (or the pseudogene TRBV3-2) and TRBJ2-5; 13 bases are shared with TRBD2. The CDR3 runs 15 residues. The V and J ends lost 1 base and 4 bases, in that order; junction bases with no gene match: 0. Germline CDR1 is LGHDT and CDR2 is YNNKEL (reference sequence). CDR3 loop: CASSQGTSGRETQYF. In nucleotides, the CDR3 is TGTGCCAGCAGCCAAGGGACTAGCGGGAGAGAGACCCAGTACTTC.

This clone was found a few times. V gene TRBV7-3 combines with J gene TRBJ2-7; D is possibly TRBD2 (6 bases). CDR1 SGHTA and CDR2 FQGTGA come from the germline V gene. CDR3 length: 15 amino acids. Trimming shortened V by 2 bases and J by 5 bases, and 16 bases separated the two germline ends. The CDR3 DNA reads as TGTGCCAGCAGCTTATCTAGCGACCCCGTCCACGAGCAGTACTTC. This encodes CASSLSSDPVHEQYF. The entire variable domain, with the rest obtained from reference TRBV7-3 and TRBJ2-7, is as follows: GAGVSQTPSNKVTEKGKYVELRCDPISGHTALYWYRQSLGQGPEFLIYFQGTGAADDSGLPNDRFFAVRPEGSVSTLKIQRTERGDSAVYLCASSLSSDPVHEQYFGPGTRLTVT.